A single TCR beta chain is shown here with its context. Its antigen is unknown. This record comes from a study of blood T cells in healthy people across ages. Individuals who donated were healthy Caucasians from Russia aged about 6 to 95. The CDR3 covers 13 residues. V lost 5 bases, J lost 5 bases, and 12 bases lay in between. Study results and caveats: Estimated diversity across one million T cells was deemed an underestimate. Donor CMV status was unknown, possibly confounding expanded clonotype changes. Both naive CD4+ cell counts and diversity were greater in long-lived donors than in aged donors.

Combining a sample-barcoded 5' primer with a J-beta primer mix, a second PCR ran for roughly 7 to 12 cycles. TCRdb ran MiXCR on the 5' RACE reads and lists one entry per CDR3 protein. Here the sample spans about 640,000 distinct CDR3 sequences, under 65% being singletons. Specimen: blood. The clonotype originates from a man aged 55 to 69 in good health. V is TRBV12-3 or TRBV12-4 and J is TRBJ1-2; perhaps TRBD1 as D (5 bases). CDR3 nucleotides: TGTGCCAGCAGTCCCCCAGGACATTATGGCTACACCTTC. Protein sequence: CASSPPGHYGYTF.